This TCR beta chain was sequenced for a study of regulatory T cells in long-lasting Graves disease. Arm-PCR of CDR3 regions and iRepertoire HTBI primers were the basis on which TCR beta libraries were built. TCRdb fed the multiplex PCR reads into MiXCR, producing one record per CDR3 protein. The profile shows hundreds of thousands of distinct CDR3 sequences, about 16% of them singletons. Time point in this sample: newly diagnosed GD, antithyroid drugs for less than 3 months. After RNA was extracted from PBMCs, the TCR library was made from it. Trimming stripped 3 bases from V and 5 bases from J, with 7 bases between. CDR3 length: 12 amino acids. CDR1 is MDHEN and CDR2 is SYDVKM in the germline V gene. This same sample was also part of a study on T cells in Graves' hyperthyroidism and ophthalmopathy. From that report: Each patient was aged 18 to 65 and had newly diagnosed hyperthyroidism of under 2 months' duration. Used for diagnoses were clinical symptoms, serum thyroxine and TRAb, thyroid ultrasound and orbital computed tomography.

This rearrangement joins TRBV28 to TRBJ1-2; no firm D call. This TCR was recovered from a woman in her twenties or thirties with Graves disease. Specimen: peripheral blood mononuclear cells (PBMCs), collected at new diagnosis, from a patient treated with antithyroid drugs. The CDR3 region is CASSLSLYGYTF. DNA for the CDR3: TGTGCCAGCAGTTTGTCCTTGTATGGCTACACCTTC.